This T cell receptor (beta chain) comes out of a study of T cell responses to AZD1222 COVID-19 vaccine. Across the study: Both about-4-week and about-12-week second-dose recipients were combined.

The table came from immunoSEQ multiplex PCR; TCRdb's copy has only in-frame clones and leaves some out. The table includes approximately 200,000 clones, around nine tenths detected once. CDR1 is LNHNV, CDR2 YYDKDF, per germline (reference sequence). The CDR3 is made up of 16 amino acids. V was clipped by 2 bases and J by 2 bases, with 13 bases between them. Study results and limitations: Targeting of unmutated variant regions was reportedly seen in nearly half of spike-specific TCRs. Only a handful of AZD1222 recipients were seropositive at baseline. All repertoire sampling was performed exclusively after the peak T cell response.

About this clone itself: Its specificity is not known.

The TCR originated in an adult in good health. The chain carries TRBV15 and TRBJ1-5, with a weak D call TRBD1 (6 bases). Sequencing was performed on peripheral blood, taken on day 0 of AZD1222 vaccination. CDR3 sequence: CATSRIPGEGNQPQHF. As DNA, the CDR3 is TGTGCCACCAGCAGAATTCCAGGGGAAGGCAATCAGCCCCAGCATTTT.